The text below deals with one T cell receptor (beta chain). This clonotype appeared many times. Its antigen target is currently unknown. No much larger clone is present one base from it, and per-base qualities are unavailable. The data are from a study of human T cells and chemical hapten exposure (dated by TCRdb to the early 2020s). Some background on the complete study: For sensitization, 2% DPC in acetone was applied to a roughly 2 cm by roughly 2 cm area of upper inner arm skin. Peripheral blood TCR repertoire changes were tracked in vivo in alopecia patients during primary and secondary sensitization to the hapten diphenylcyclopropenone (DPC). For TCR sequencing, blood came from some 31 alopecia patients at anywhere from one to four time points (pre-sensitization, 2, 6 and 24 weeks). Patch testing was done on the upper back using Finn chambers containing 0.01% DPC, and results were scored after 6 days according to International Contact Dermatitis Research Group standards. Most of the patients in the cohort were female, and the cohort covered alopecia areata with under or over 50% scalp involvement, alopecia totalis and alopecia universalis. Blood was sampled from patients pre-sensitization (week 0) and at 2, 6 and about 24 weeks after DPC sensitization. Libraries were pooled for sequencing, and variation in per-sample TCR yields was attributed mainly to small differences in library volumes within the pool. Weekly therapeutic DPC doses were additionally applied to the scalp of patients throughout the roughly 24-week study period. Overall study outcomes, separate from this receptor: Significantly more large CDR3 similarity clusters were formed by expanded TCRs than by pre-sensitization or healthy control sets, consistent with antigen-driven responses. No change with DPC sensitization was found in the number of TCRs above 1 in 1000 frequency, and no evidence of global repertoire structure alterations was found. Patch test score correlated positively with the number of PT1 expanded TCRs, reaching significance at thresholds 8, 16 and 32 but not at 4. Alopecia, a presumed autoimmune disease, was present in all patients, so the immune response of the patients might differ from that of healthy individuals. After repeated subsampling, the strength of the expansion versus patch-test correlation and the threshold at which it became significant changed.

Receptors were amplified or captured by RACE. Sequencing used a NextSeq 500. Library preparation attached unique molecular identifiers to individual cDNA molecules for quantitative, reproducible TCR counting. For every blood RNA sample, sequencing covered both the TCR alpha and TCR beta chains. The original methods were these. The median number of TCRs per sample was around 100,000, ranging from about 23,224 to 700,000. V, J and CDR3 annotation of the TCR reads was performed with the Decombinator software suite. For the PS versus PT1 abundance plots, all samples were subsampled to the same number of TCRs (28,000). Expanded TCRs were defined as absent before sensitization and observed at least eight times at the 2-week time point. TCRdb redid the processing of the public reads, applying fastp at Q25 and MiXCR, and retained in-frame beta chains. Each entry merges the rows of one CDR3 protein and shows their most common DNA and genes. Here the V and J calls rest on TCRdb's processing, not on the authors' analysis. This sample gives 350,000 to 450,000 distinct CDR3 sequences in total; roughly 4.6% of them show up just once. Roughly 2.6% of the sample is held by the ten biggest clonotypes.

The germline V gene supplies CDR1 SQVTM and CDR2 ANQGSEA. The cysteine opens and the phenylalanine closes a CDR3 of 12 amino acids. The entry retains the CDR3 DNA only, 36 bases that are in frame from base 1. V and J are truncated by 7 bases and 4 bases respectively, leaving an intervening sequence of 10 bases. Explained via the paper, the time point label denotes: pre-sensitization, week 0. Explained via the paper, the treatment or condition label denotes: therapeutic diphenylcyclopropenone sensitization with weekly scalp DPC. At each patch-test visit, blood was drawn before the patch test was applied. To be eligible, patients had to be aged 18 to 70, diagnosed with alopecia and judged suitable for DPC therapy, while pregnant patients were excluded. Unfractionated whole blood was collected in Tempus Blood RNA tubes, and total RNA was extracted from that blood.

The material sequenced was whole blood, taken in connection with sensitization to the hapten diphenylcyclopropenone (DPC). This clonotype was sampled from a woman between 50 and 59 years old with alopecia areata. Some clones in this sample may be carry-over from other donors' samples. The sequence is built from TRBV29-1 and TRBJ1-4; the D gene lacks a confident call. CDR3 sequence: CSAGRLNEKLFF. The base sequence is TGCAGCGCCGGACGGCTTAATGAAAAACTGTTTTTT.